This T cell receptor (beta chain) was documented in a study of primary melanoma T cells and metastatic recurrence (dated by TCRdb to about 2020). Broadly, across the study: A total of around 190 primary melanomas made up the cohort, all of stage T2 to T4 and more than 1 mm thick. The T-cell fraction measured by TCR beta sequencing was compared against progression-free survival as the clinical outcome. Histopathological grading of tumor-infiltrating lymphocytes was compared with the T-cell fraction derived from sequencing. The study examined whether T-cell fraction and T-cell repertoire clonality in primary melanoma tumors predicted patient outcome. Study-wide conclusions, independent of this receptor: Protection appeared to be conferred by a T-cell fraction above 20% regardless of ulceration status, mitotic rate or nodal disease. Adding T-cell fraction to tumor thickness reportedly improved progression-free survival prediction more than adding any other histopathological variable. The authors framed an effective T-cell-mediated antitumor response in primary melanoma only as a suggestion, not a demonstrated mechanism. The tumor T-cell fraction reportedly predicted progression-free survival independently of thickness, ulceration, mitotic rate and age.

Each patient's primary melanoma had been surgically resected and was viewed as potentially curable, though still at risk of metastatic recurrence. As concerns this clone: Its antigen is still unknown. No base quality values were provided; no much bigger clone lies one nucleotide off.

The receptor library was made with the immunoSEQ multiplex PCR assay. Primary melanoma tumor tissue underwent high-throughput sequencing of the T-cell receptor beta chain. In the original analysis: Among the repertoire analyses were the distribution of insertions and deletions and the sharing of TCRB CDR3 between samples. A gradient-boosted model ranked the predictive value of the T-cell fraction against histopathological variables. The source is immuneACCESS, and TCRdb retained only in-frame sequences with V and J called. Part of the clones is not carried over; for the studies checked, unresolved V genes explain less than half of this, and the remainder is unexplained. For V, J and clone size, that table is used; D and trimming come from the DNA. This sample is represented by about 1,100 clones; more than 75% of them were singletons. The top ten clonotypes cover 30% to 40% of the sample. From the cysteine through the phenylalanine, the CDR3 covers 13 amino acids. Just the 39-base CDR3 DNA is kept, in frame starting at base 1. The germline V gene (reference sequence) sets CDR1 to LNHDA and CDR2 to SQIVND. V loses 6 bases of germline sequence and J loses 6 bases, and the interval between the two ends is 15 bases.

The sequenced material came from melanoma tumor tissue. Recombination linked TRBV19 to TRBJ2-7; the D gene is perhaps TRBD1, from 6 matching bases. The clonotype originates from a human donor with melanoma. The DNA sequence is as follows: TGTGCCAGTAGACCTACAGGGTCGGGCGAGCAGTACTTC. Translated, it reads CASRPTGSGEQYF.